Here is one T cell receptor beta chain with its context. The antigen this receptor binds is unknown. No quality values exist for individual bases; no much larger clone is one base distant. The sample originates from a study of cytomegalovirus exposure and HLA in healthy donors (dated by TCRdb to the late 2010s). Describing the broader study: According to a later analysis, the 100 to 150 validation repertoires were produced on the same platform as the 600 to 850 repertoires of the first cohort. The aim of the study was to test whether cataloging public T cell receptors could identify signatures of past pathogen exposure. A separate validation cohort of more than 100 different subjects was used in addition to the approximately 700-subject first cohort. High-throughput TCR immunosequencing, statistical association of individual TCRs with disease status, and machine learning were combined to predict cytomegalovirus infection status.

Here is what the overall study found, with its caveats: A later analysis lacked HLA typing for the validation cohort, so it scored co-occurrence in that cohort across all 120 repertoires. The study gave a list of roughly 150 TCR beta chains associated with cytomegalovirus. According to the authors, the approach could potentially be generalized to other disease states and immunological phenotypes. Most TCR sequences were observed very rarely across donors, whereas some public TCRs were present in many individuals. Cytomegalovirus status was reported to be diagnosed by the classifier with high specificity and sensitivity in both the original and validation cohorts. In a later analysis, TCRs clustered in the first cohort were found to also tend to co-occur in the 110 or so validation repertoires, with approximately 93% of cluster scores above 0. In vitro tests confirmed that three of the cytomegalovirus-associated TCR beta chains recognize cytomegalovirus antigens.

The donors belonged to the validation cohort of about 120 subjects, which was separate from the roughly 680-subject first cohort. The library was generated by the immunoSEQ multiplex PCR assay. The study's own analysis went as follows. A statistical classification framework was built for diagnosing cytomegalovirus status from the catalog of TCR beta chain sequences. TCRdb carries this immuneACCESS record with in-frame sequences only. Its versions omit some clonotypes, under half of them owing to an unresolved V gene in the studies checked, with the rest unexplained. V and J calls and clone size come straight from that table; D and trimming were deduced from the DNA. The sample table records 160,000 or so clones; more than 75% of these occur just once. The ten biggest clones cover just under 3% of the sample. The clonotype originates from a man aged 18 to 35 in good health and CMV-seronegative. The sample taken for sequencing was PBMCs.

CDR3 protein: CASSQWDRAYEQYF. The bases read TGTGCCAGCAGCCAATGGGACAGGGCCTACGAGCAGTACTTC. The V and J segments used are TRBV14 and TRBJ2-7; 9 bases in between match TRBD1. The CDR3 sequence holds 14 residues, the cysteine and phenylalanine included. The sequence is cut down to CDR3 DNA, 42 bases in frame from base 1. The germline V gene encodes CDR1 SGHDN and CDR2 FVKESK. The germline V end is reduced by 2 bases and the J end by 2 bases; junction bases left unmatched: 1.